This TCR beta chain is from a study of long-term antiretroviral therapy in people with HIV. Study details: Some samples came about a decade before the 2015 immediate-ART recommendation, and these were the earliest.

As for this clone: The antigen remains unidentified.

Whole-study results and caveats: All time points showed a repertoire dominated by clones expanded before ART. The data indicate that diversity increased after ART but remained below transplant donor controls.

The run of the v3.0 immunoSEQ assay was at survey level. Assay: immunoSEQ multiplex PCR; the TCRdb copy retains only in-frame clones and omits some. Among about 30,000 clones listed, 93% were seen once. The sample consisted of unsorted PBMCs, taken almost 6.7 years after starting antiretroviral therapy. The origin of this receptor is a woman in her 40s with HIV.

This CDR3 is CASSLGGYIGANGYTF. CDR3 nucleotide sequence: TGTGCCAGTAGTCTAGGCGGCTACATAGGGGCTAATGGCTACACCTTC. The rearrangement uses TRBV19 and TRBJ1-2, with D perhaps TRBD1 (5 bases). CDR3 size: 16 residues. The germline CDR1 and CDR2 sequences are LNHDA and SQIVND (reference sequence). Trimming cost V 5 bases and J 6 bases, with 22 bases left between them.